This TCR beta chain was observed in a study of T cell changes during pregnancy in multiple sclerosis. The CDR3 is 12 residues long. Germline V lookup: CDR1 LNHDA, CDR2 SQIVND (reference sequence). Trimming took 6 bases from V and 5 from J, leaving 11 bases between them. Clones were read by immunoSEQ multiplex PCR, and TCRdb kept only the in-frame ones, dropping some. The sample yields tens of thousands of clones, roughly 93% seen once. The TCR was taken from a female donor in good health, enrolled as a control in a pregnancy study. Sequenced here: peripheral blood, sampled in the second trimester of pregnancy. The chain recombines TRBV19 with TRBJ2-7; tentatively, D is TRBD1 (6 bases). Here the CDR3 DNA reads TGTGCCAGTAGACAGGGCGCGAACGAGCAGTACTTC. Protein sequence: CASRQGANEQYF.